In this sample, the clone carrying this T cell receptor beta chain turned up once. Through a sample-barcoded 5' primer and a J-beta primer mix, a second PCR was run for roughly 7 to 11 cycles. Each cDNA molecule was tagged by a template-switch adaptor that had 12 random nucleotides. TCRdb re-analysed the 5' RACE reads in MiXCR, keeping a single row per CDR3 protein. The sample has over 950,000 distinct CDR3 sequences; approximately 50% are singletons. The data originate from a study of blood T cells in healthy people across ages. This CDR3 is built from 16 residues. Each donor gave roughly 9.1 milliliters of peripheral blood. Per sample, a minimum of 6.5 million PBMCs were isolated.

The sequenced sample consisted of blood. The TCR originated in a woman aged 55-69 years in good health. The chain employs TRBV21-1 and TRBJ2-7; the table's TRBD1 call for D was not verified on the DNA. TRBV21-1 corresponds to a pseudogene. The CDR3 bases are TGTGCCAGCAGCAAAGGGAGGGACATACCCCTTTACGAGCAGTACTTC. It encodes CASSKGRDIPLYEQYF.